The 32 T cell receptor beta chains reported below all come from one sample, sequenced in a study of cytomegalovirus exposure and HLA in healthy donors. PCR employed 60 Vbeta and 13 Jbeta primers. TCRdb's copy holds only in-frame clones and misses some; the assay was immunoSEQ multiplex PCR. Its clone listing holds 20,000 to 25,000 clones. The sequenced sample was PBMCs. The receptors come from a male donor in good health and CMV-seropositive.

V is TRBV5-1 and J is TRBJ2-1; TRBD2 agrees at 7 bases. Germline V gene lookup returns CDR1 SGHRS and CDR2 YFSETQ. V shed 5 bases and J 0 bases; nucleotides not matched to a gene: 8. CDR3 length: 16 amino acids. The CDR3 is CASRLSSGSSYNEQFF. DNA for the CDR3: TGCGCCAGCAGGCTGTCTAGCGGTAGCTCCTACAATGAGCAGTTCTTC.

The V call is TRBV6-5, the J call TRBJ1-5, with a tentative D call TRBD1 (5 bases). The CDR3 sequence is 15 residues long. Looked up from germline, CDR1 is MNHEY and CDR2 is SVGAGI. The V and J ends lost 0 bases and 2 bases respectively, with 8 bases between them. This CDR3 is CASSYSGLGNQPQHF. Written as DNA, the CDR3 is TGTGCCAGCAGTTACTCGGGACTGGGCAATCAGCCCCAGCATTTT.

V usage is TRBV6-5 and J usage is TRBJ2-1; 7 bases are a match to TRBD2. V shed 6 bases and J 4 bases; nucleotides not matched to a gene: 3. The CDR3 extends over 13 amino acids. Germline V CDR1 and CDR2: MNHEY, SVGAGI. The CDR3 nucleotides read TGTGCCAGCAGCTCTAGCGGTTACAATGAGCAGTTCTTC. This translates into CASSSSGYNEQFF.

This chain connects TRBV6-1 to TRBJ2-7; possible D gene TRBD1, 5 bases. V gave up 2 bases and J gave up 3 bases, with 8 bases separating them. CDR3 length: 13 residues. The germline CDR1 and CDR2 sequences are MNHNS and SASEGT. The CDR3 is CASSEQGYYEQYF. CDR3 sequence (DNA): TGTGCCAGCAGTGAACAGGGTTACTACGAGCAGTACTTC.

The CDR3, as DNA: TGCGCCAGCAGCCTTCAGGGCGATTATGCTGAAGCTTTCTTT. Translated, it gives CASSLQGDYAEAFF. The rearrangement joins TRBV4-1 to TRBJ1-1, with a tentative D call TRBD1 (5 bases). CDR3 length equals 14 residues. V was clipped by 4 bases and J by 6 bases, with 15 bases between them. Germline V gene data show CDR1 as MGHRA and CDR2 as YSYEKL.

The CDR3 DNA follows: TGTGCCAGCAGTCCGGGGACAGGGAGCAATCAGCCCCAGCATTTT. Translating it yields CASSPGTGSNQPQHF. This chain uses TRBV28 with TRBJ1-5; 9 bases map to TRBD1. Germline loops: CDR1 MDHEN, CDR2 SYDVKM. This CDR3 region has 15 residues. Losses at the gene ends were 5 bases for V and 1 base for J; bases not matched to a gene: 3.

The V call is TRBV6-5, the J call TRBJ2-1; 8 bases line up with TRBD1. Germline V gene data show CDR1 as MNHEY and CDR2 as SVGAGI. V was pared by 4 bases and J by 4 bases, with 3 bases of the junction left unmatched. This CDR3 spans 14 amino acids. For the CDR3, the DNA is TGTGCCAGCAGTTCGGACAGGGTATACAATGAGCAGTTCTTC. Translated, it gives CASSSDRVYNEQFF.

The chain links TRBV7-9 to TRBJ2-1; 7 bases line up with TRBD1. Looked up from germline, CDR1 is SEHNR and CDR2 is FQNEAQ (reference sequence). V dropped 5 bases and J dropped 1; count of bases not matched to a gene: 14. The CDR3 spans 18 residues. CDR3 region: CASSLEGDSVGSYNEQFF. DNA for the CDR3: TGTGCCAGCAGCCTAGAGGGGGACAGCGTCGGTTCCTACAATGAGCAGTTCTTC.

The chain is built from TRBV4-1 and TRBJ2-5; 9 positions agree with TRBD2. J was trimmed by 5 bases and V by 3 bases; bases with no gene match: 13. Looked up from germline, CDR1 is MGHRA and CDR2 is YSYEKL. The CDR3 extends over 17 amino acids. CDR3 loop: CASSQRLAGDPWETQYF. In DNA form, the CDR3 reads TGCGCCAGCAGCCAGAGGTTAGCGGGGGATCCATGGGAGACCCAGTACTTC.

This clone is deemed medium-sized by its frequency. This chain connects TRBV10-1 to TRBJ1-1; TRBD1 might be the D (5 bases). Per the germline V gene, CDR1 is WNHNN and CDR2 is SYGVQD (reference sequence). The CDR3 is made up of 14 amino acids. V was trimmed by 2 bases and J by 2 bases, leaving 9 bases between them. The DNA of the CDR3 is TGCGCCAGCAGTGAGGACAGACGTAACACTGAAGCTTTCTTT. It yields the protein CASSEDRRNTEAFF.

As concerns this clone: This CDR3 is also generated by other DNA sequences in the sample. V usage is TRBV7-2 and J usage is TRBJ2-7; weak D call: TRBD1 (6 bases). Looked up from germline, CDR1 is SGHTA and CDR2 is FQGNSA. V was trimmed by 4 bases and J by 3 bases, leaving 7 bases between them. CDR3 length equals 12 residues. The CDR3 is CASSSQGYEQYF. CDR3 sequence (DNA): TGTGCCAGCAGCTCACAGGGCTACGAGCAGTACTTC.

This chain links TRBV29-1 with TRBJ2-7; 8 bases fit TRBD1. V shed 3 bases, J shed 4 bases, and the junction held 5 bases outside the gene matches. The CDR3 runs to 13 residues. Germline V gene lookup returns CDR1 SQVTM and CDR2 ANQGSEA. CDR3 in DNA: TGCAGCGTTGAGGACAGGGAGCTTTACGAGCAGTACTTC. Its protein is CSVEDRELYEQYF.

V usage is TRBV19 and J usage is TRBJ1-5, with D possibly matching TRBD1 (5 bases). The CDR3 totals 15 residues. Germline V gives CDR1 LNHDA, CDR2 SQIVND (reference sequence). Trimming took 5 bases from V and 7 from J, leaving 18 bases between them. CDR3 DNA: TGTGCCAGTAGTCCCGATGGGAGGGGCGAACAGCCCCAGCATTTT. This codes for CASSPDGRGEQPQHF.

This sequence joins TRBV7-9 and TRBJ2-5; D possibly corresponds to TRBD2 (6 bases). V shed 6 bases and J shed 5 bases, with 16 bases lying between them. The CDR3 has 14 residues. Looked up from germline, CDR1 is SEHNR and CDR2 is FQNEAQ (reference sequence). CDR3 amino acids: CASRAELAGETQYF. CDR3 in DNA: TGTGCCAGCAGGGCCGAACTAGCTGGGGAGACCCAGTACTTC.

The chain recombines TRBV25-1 with TRBJ1-2, with 7 nucleotides matching TRBD1. From germline, CDR1 is MGHDK and CDR2 SYGVNS. The CDR3 is 14 amino acids. The V gene end was trimmed by 3 bases and the J gene end by 6 bases; junction bases not matched to a gene: 7. Here the CDR3 DNA reads TGTGCCAGCAGTGAGGGGGACAGCCTCCATGGCTACACCTTC. This encodes CASSEGDSLHGYTF.

This chain connects TRBV19 to TRBJ2-3; 9 bases line up with TRBD2. In germline, CDR1 is LNHDA, CDR2 SQIVND (reference sequence). J gave up 0 bases and V 6 bases, and 10 bases lay outside the gene matches. The CDR3 runs 17 residues. DNA for the CDR3: TGTGCCAGTAGCACTTGGACTAGCGCCGGTAGCACAGATACGCAGTATTTT. It yields the protein CASSTWTSAGSTDTQYF.

The chain uses TRBV19 and TRBJ2-2; TRBD2 is a possible D gene (6 bases). V shed 8 bases and J shed 1 base, with 14 bases lying between them. This CDR3 comprises 15 residues. Germline assignment: CDR1 LNHDA and CDR2 SQIVND (reference sequence). The CDR3 DNA reads as TGTGCCAGTGAAAGCCGGGAGCGGAACACCGGGGAGCTGTTTTTT. Protein: CASESRERNTGELFF. The complete variable domain, with remaining parts taken from reference TRBV19 and TRBJ2-2, reads DGGITQSPKYLFRKEGQNVTLSCEQNLNHDAMYWYRQDPGQGLRLIYYSQIVNDFQKGDIAEGYSVSREKKESFPLTVTSAQKNPTAFYLCASESRERNTGELFFGEGSRLTVL.

The chain recombines TRBV9 with TRBJ2-2; D not resolved. Trimming removed 4 bases at V and 1 base at J, with 2 bases between. CDR1 SGDLS and CDR2 YYNGEE come from the germline V gene. The CDR3 sequence is 12 residues long. CDR3: CASSLNTGELFF. CDR3 coding DNA: TGTGCCAGCAGCCTGAACACCGGGGAGCTGTTTTTT. The variable domain in full, completed from reference TRBV9 and TRBJ2-2, reads DSGVTQTPKHLITATGQRVTLRCSPRSGDLSVYWYQQSLDQGLQFLIQYYNGEERAKGNILERFSAQQFPDLHSELNLSSLELGDSALYFCASSLNTGELFFGEGSRLTVL.

V gene TRBV7-6 combines with J gene TRBJ1-1, with 11 bases that match TRBD1. This CDR3 is built from 15 residues. V lost 5 bases, J lost 3 bases, and 5 bases stayed unmatched. Germline CDR1 is SGHVS and CDR2 is FNYEAQ. The CDR3 reads CASSPGTGGYTEAFF. CDR3 in DNA: TGTGCCAGCAGCCCCGGGACAGGGGGTTACACTGAAGCTTTCTTT. The full variable domain, rest sourced from reference TRBV7-6 and TRBJ1-1, is GAGVSQSPRYKVTKRGQDVALRCDPISGHVSLYWYRQALGQGPEFLTYFNYEAQQDKSGLPNDRFSAERPEGSISTLTIQRTEQRDSAMYRCASSPGTGGYTEAFFGQGTRLTVV.

V is TRBV6-1 and J is TRBJ2-3; TRBD1 matches at 7 bases. From germline, CDR1 is MNHNS and CDR2 SASEGT. The CDR3 has 13 residues. The CDR3 sequence: CASGGRNRGTQYF. The DNA for the CDR3 is TGTGCTTCTGGAGGACGCAACAGGGGTACGCAGTATTTT.

The chain has TRBV7-3 and TRBJ1-2, with TRBD1 matching over 7 bases. This CDR3 comprises 12 residues. V dropped 2 bases and J dropped 6; count of bases not matched to a gene: 0. Germline V gives CDR1 SGHTA, CDR2 FQGTGA. CDR3 sequence reads: CASSLQGDGYTF. The CDR3 region has the DNA TGTGCCAGCAGCTTACAGGGGGATGGCTACACCTTC.

The chain recombines TRBV7-9 with TRBJ2-7, with D perhaps TRBD2 (6 bases). The V gene lost 0 bases and the J gene lost 5 bases, with 14 bases spanning the gap. From germline, CDR1 is SEHNR and CDR2 FQNEAQ (reference sequence). The CDR3 runs 15 residues. Here the CDR3 DNA reads TGTGCCAGCAGCTTAGCTGCCGCGGGGAGGAACGAGCAGTACTTC. This sequence encodes CASSLAAAGRNEQYF.

V and J are TRBV9 and TRBJ2-3; possible D gene TRBD2, 6 bases. From germline, CDR1 is SGDLS and CDR2 YYNGEE. Trimming pared 3 bases from V and 5 bases from J, leaving 7 bases between. There are 12 residues in the CDR3. The CDR3 here is CASSAEGDTQYF. CDR3 DNA sequence: TGTGCCAGCAGCGCGGAGGGAGATACGCAGTATTTT.

This chain connects TRBV5-1 to TRBJ1-1; D not certain. Per germline, CDR1 SGHRS and CDR2 YFSETQ. The CDR3 covers 15 residues. Trimming removed 4 bases at V and 0 bases at J, with 13 bases between. CDR3 coding DNA: TGCGCCAGCAGCGCGTCAGGTTTTTTGAACACTGAAGCTTTCTTT. It is translated as CASSASGFLNTEAFF.

The genes are TRBV7-6 and TRBJ1-1; 8 bases align to TRBD1. The CDR3 runs to 14 residues. V shed 5 bases, J shed 11 bases, and the junction held 13 bases outside the gene matches. Germline lookup yields CDR1 SGHVS and CDR2 FNYEAQ. As DNA, the CDR3 is TGTGCCAGCAGCCAGGACAGGGATGGCCTGAGCGCTTTCTTT. It translates to CASSQDRDGLSAFF.

Points on this clone: Additional DNA sequences in this sample encode the identical CDR3. The chain has TRBV7-3 and TRBJ2-3; D not resolved. The V end was cut by 5 bases, the J end by 0 bases, with 18 bases between. The CDR3 loop spans 17 amino acids. From germline, CDR1 is SGHTA and CDR2 FQGTGA. The CDR3: CASSLVVSSTSTDTQYF. The CDR3 DNA reads TGTGCCAGCAGCCTAGTTGTGAGTTCAACTAGCACAGATACGCAGTATTTT.

CDR3 coding DNA: TGTGCCAGCAGCTTAGACTACACCGGGGAGCTGTTTTTT. It yields the protein CASSLDYTGELFF. This chain links TRBV7-9 with TRBJ2-2; D is unclear. Trimming shortened V by 1 base and J by 3 bases, and 3 bases separated the two germline ends. Germline V gene sequence: CDR1 SEHNR, CDR2 FQNEAQ (reference sequence). The CDR3 sequence is 13 residues long.

V gene TRBV19 combines with J gene TRBJ1-4; D is perhaps TRBD1 (5 bases). Germline loops: CDR1 LNHDA, CDR2 SQIVND (reference sequence). The germline V and J ends were trimmed by 7 bases and 12 bases, with 24 bases remaining between them. The CDR3 length is 15 residues. Here the CDR3 reads CASTNRPGDRRELFF. DNA for the CDR3: TGTGCCAGTACCAACCGGCCGGGGGATCGACGGGAACTGTTTTTT.

This chain connects TRBV4-3 to TRBJ2-7, with 10 bases lining up with TRBD2. This CDR3 spans 15 amino acids. J lost 2 bases, V lost 1 base, and 2 bases had no gene match. Germline CDR1 and CDR2: LGHNA and YSLEER. Written as DNA, the CDR3 is TGCGCCAGCAGCCAAGTTCTAGCGGGAGCCTACGAGCAGTACTTC. Translation gives CASSQVLAGAYEQYF.

The chain carries TRBV6-5 and TRBJ2-7, with 8 bases that match TRBD1. The V gene end was trimmed by 6 bases and the J gene end by 1 base; junction bases not matched to a gene: 8. The CDR3 sequence is 15 residues long. Looked up from germline, CDR1 is MNHEY and CDR2 is SVGAGI. The CDR3 bases are TGTGCCAGCAGCCTCACAGGGGGGATTTCCTACGAGCAGTACTTC. Protein product: CASSLTGGISYEQYF.

V gene TRBV6-5 combines with J gene TRBJ2-3; D might be TRBD2 (5 bases). The V and J ends lost 2 bases and 0 bases respectively, with 9 bases between them. Per the germline V gene, CDR1 is MNHEY and CDR2 is SVGAGI. The CDR3 is 15 amino acids. The DNA of the CDR3 is TGTGCCAGCAGTTACGCGGACTCTAGCACAGATACGCAGTATTTT. Translating it yields CASSYADSSTDTQYF.

The gene calls are TRBV5-1 and TRBJ2-5; D is ambiguous. From germline, CDR1 is SGHRS and CDR2 YFSETQ. The CDR3 sequence is 13 residues long. Trimming took 0 bases from V and 1 from J, leaving 4 bases between them. The CDR3 loop reads CASSLVSQETQYF. The CDR3 DNA reads as TGCGCCAGCAGCTTGGTCAGCCAAGAGACCCAGTACTTC.